Here is one T cell receptor (beta chain) with its context. It has no known antigen specificity. There are no base qualities to consult, and no much larger clone falls within one base. The source of the sample is a study of blood T cell repertoires in COVID-19 (dated by TCRdb to 2018 to 2021). About the investigation overall: Samples covering the acute and convalescent phases of COVID-19 were provided by collaborators in the United States, Italy and Spain. The material from the prospective study consisted of cDNA or gDNA derived from T cells, B-cell-depleted T cells, or PBMCs. Subjects who had been exposed to COVID-19, were actively infected with it, or had recovered from it provided the deeply sampled blood TCRbeta repertoires that made up the dataset. The repertoires were released in a freely available public database meant as a resource for research on the immune response to SARS-CoV-2. Samples were obtained from the ongoing ImmuneRACE study (first 160 participants) and from about 1,300 subjects provided by 6 global collaborators. Nearly every sample came with metadata listing a de-identified subject ID, COVID-19 status, age in years and sex. Where HLA class I and class II types were available, the types were taken from metadata supplied by the sample provider, not from assay-based typing. Overall study outcomes, separate from this receptor: The quantity of clinical and demographic metadata differed by source and by participant and was supplied without curation.

TCRbeta CDR3 regions were amplified from genomic DNA using the immunoSEQ Assay, a bias-controlled multiplex PCR. The study's own analysis went as follows. The number of nucleated cells in each sample was estimated by amplification of reference gene primers within the assay. To quantify the absolute abundance of each unique TCRbeta CDR3 rearrangement, sequence reads were collapsed and filtered. Productive Simpson clonality was computed per sample as the square root of Simpson's diversity index over productive rearrangements. This is the immuneACCESS table as TCRdb keeps it, with only in-frame sequences that have V and J called. A part of the clones is gone; compared with another copy, unresolved V genes explain less than half, and the rest is unexplained. The V and J calls and clone size are taken from that table; D and trimming were inferred from the DNA. The sample profile shows some 200,000 clones; 85% to 90% of them were found once. The top ten hold 0.78% of the sample.

The germline V gene sets CDR1 to KGHDR and CDR2 to SFDVKD. V was cut back by 6 bases and J by 4 bases, leaving a gap of 10 bases between them. The CDR3 runs 13 amino acids, cysteine and phenylalanine included. Of all the DNA, just the CDR3 is kept, 39 bases in frame from base 1. Collaborating institutions collected whole blood in K2EDTA tubes following their own protocols. Collaborator samples were shipped for TCRbeta analysis as frozen whole blood, isolated PBMCs, or DNA extracted from either sample type. The chain was built from TRBV24-1 and TRBJ2-3; the D gene is possibly TRBD2, with 6 bases matching. The receptor was isolated from a woman aged 70-85 years with acute or convalescent COVID-19. The sample was peripheral blood. Here is the DNA: TGTGCCACCAGTCGTTCGGGGGCAGATACGCAGTATTTT. Translated, this gives CATSRSGADTQYF.